The 29 T cell receptor beta chains below come from one sample, sequenced in a study of CD8+CD57+ T cells in acquired aplastic anemia. TCR beta VDJ and CDR3 were profiled, and genomic DNA was the template. TCRdb passed the reads through MiXCR, listing each CDR3 protein once. This sample has 400,000 to 500,000 distinct CDR3 sequences, with 60% to 80% found just once. Sequencing was performed on sorted CD4+, CD8+, or CD8+CD57+ T cells (not recorded which) from PBMCs. These TCRs come from a human donor in good health, serving as a control.

In its sample, this clonotype was seen many times. V gene TRBV7-2 combines with J gene TRBJ1-5; TRBD1 is a possible D gene (5 bases). The CDR3 has 15 amino acids. Germline CDR1 reads SGHTA; CDR2 reads FQGNSA. V was clipped by 1 base and J by 7 bases, with 14 bases between them. The DNA of the CDR3 is TGTGCCAGCAGCTTAGTTCTCCGGGACCAACAGCCCCAGCATTTT. Translated: CASSLVLRDQQPQHF.

The sample holds one count of this clonotype. Sequence at one end of the junction differs from germline and may be a read error. V is TRBV9 and J is TRBJ1-2; D is perhaps TRBD1 (6 bases). CDR3 size: 13 residues. From germline, CDR1 is SGDLS and CDR2 YYNGEE. CDR3 in DNA: TGTGCCAGCAGCGTAGGGACAGCTAACACTGAAACTTTC. Translation gives CASSVGTANTETF.

This clonotype was recorded at least ten times. CDR3 region: CASRHGTSDEQFF. The CDR3 bases are TGTGCCAGCAGACACGGGACATCCGATGAGCAGTTCTTC. This chain links TRBV7-2 with TRBJ2-1, with D perhaps matching TRBD1 (6 bases). Between the trimmed V and J ends, which lost 6 bases and 8 bases, there was a span of 14 bases. The germline V gene has CDR1 SGHTA and CDR2 FQGNSA. The CDR3 is 13 amino acids.

This clonotype was observed a single time. No conserved phenylalanine or tryptophan ends this CDR3, so it is likely a read error. It is unclear where the CDR3 begins or ends on the DNA, so no DNA is shown, and the CDR3 is as TCRdb lists it. The chain uses TRBV19 and TRBJ1-5; TRBD1, as called in the table, went unchecked against the DNA. Germline CDR1 is LNHDA and CDR2 is SQIVND (reference sequence). The CDR3 extends over 15 residues, inclusive of both ends. The CDR3 spells CASSIPSGANVLPYG.

Concerning this clonotype: The germline gene is not matched at one end of the junction; a read error may be the cause. V usage is TRBV2 and J usage is TRBJ1-6; D unclear. This CDR3 spans 14 amino acids. From germline, CDR1 is SNHLY and CDR2 FYNNEI. The CDR3 loop is CASSVGELPKPLQF. Here the CDR3 DNA reads TGTGCCAGCAGCGTAGGAGAGTTGCCTAAACCCCTCCAGTTT.

This chain connects TRBV7-2 to TRBJ1-6; D is uncertain. The CDR3 runs 16 residues. CDR1 and CDR2 from the germline V gene are SGHTA and FQGNSA. Trimming cost V 5 bases and J 11 bases, with 22 bases left between them. The CDR3 spells CASSPEGSSYFAPLHF. The DNA of the CDR3 is TGTGCCAGCAGCCCAGAAGGTAGCTCGTACTTCGCACCCCTCCACTTT.

The chain employs TRBV9 and TRBJ2-1; the D gene is possibly TRBD1 (5 bases). CDR1 is SGDLS, CDR2 YYNGEE, per germline. Trimming shortened V by 4 bases and J by 8 bases, and 22 bases separated the two germline ends. This CDR3 is built from 16 residues. CDR3 sequence reads: CASSYGAVLNTDEQFF. CDR3 DNA sequence: TGTGCCAGCAGCTATGGGGCAGTATTGAACACTGATGAGCAGTTCTTC. The entire variable domain, with the rest obtained from reference TRBV9 and TRBJ2-1, is as follows: DSGVTQTPKHLITATGQRVTLRCSPRSGDLSVYWYQQSLDQGLQFLIQYYNGEERAKGNILERFSAQQFPDLHSELNLSSLELGDSALYFCASSYGAVLNTDEQFFGPGTRLTVL.

This clonotype was counted once. CDR3 protein: CSAATGALSEAFF. The CDR3 DNA is TGCAGTGCGGCGACGGGGGCGCTTTCTGAAGCTTTCTTT. The chain has TRBV20-1 and TRBJ1-1, with D perhaps matching TRBD1 (6 bases). Trimming stripped 6 bases from V and 6 bases from J, with 17 bases between. The CDR3 contains 13 residues. Germline V gene sequence: CDR1 DFQATT, CDR2 SNEGSKA (reference sequence).

With regard to this clonotype: A read error may account for a junction end that differs from germline. This sequence joins TRBV20-1 and TRBJ1-1, with D tentatively TRBD1 (5 bases). Germline V gene sequence: CDR1 DFQATT, CDR2 SNEGSKA (reference sequence). This CDR3 has 11 amino acids. CDR3: CSAGAFHEAIF. The CDR3 DNA reads as TGCAGTGCTGGGGCTTTCCATGAAGCGATCTTT.

This chain connects TRBV7-6 to TRBJ2-5; D is ambiguous. The CDR3 sequence is 14 residues long. The V gene's germline CDR1 is SGHVS and CDR2 FNYEAQ. V was trimmed by 3 bases and J by 4 bases, leaving 12 bases between them. DNA of the CDR3: TGTGCCAGCAGCTTTTCAACGGATGCAGAGACCCAGTACTTC. Its translation: CASSFSTDAETQYF.

This clonotype was counted only a few times. This chain links TRBV2 with TRBJ2-1, with D perhaps assigned TRBD1 or TRBD2 (5 bases each). V lost 6 bases and J lost 0, with 18 bases in between. In germline, CDR1 is SNHLY, CDR2 FYNNEI. This CDR3 is built from 17 residues. CDR3 loop: CASRGTTKGNSYNEQFF. In nucleotides, the CDR3 is TGTGCCAGCAGGGGGACCACCAAGGGGAACTCCTACAATGAGCAGTTCTTC. Combining the CDR3 with reference TRBV2 and TRBJ2-1 gives the whole variable domain EPEVTQTPSHQVTQMGQEVILRCVPISNHLYFYWYRQILGQKVEFLVSFYNNEISEKSEIFDDQFSVERPDGSNFTLKIRSTKLEDSAMYFCASRGTTKGNSYNEQFFGPGTRLTVL.

About this clonotype: One end of the junction fails to match germline, which may point to a read error. The chain recombines TRBV7-9 with TRBJ2-6; D may be TRBD1 (5 bases). Germline values: CDR1 SEHNR, CDR2 FQNEAQ (reference sequence). This CDR3 contains 14 residues. The CDR3 loop is CASSNRMRTQKLSF. The CDR3 nucleotides read TGTGCCAGCAGCAACCGTATGAGGACACAGAAGCTTTCTTTC. The variable domain in full, completed from reference TRBV7-9 and TRBJ2-6, reads DTGVSQNPRHKITKRGQNVTFRCDPISEHNRLYWYRQTLGQGPEFLTYFQNEAQLEKSRLLSDRFSAERPKGSFSTLEIQRTEQGDSAMYLCASSNRMRTQKLSFGAGSRLTVL.

This clonotype was detected only once. V and J are TRBV20-1 and TRBJ1-5; D perhaps matches TRBD1 (6 bases). CDR3 length: 15 residues. The germline CDR1 and CDR2 sequences are DFQATT and SNEGSKA (reference sequence). The V end was cut by 4 bases, the J end by 5 bases, with 18 bases between. The CDR3 nucleotides read TGCAGTGCTATGACAGGACATTACGAGCATCAGCCCCAGCATTTT. Translated: CSAMTGHYEHQPQHF.

This clonotype was detected many times. This CDR3 is CASRGVYEQYF. The CDR3 DNA reads as TGTGCCAGCAGGGGAGTATACGAGCAGTACTTC. The chain joins TRBV27 to TRBJ2-7, with D perhaps matching TRBD2 (5 bases). Per the germline V gene, CDR1 is MNHEY and CDR2 is SMNVEV (reference sequence). There are 11 residues in the CDR3. The V and J ends lost 6 bases and 4 bases respectively, with 7 bases between them.

This clonotype was picked up many times. The V and J genes are TRBV19 and TRBJ1-1; 12 bases line up with TRBD1. With V trimmed by 5 bases and J by 2 bases, 6 bases remained unmatched. In germline, CDR1 is LNHDA, CDR2 SQIVND (reference sequence). CDR3 length equals 16 residues. CDR3 in amino acids: CASSPWDRGLNTEAFF. CDR3 DNA: TGTGCCAGTAGTCCCTGGGACAGGGGGCTAAACACTGAAGCTTTCTTT.

This clonotype was recorded many times. V usage is TRBV25-1 and J usage is TRBJ1-2; D unresolved. Germline V gene lookup returns CDR1 MGHDK and CDR2 SYGVNS. V dropped 2 bases and J dropped 4 bases, with 11 bases sitting between them. The CDR3 totals 14 residues. The CDR3 bases are TGTGCCAGCAGTGAAGCCACAGTAGTCTATGGCTACACCTTC. Encoded protein: CASSEATVVYGYTF.

The CDR3 nucleotides read TGCAGCGTTGGACTAGCAAGCACAGATACGCAGTATTTT. It specifies CSVGLASTDTQYF. The V call is TRBV29-1, the J call TRBJ2-3, with 7 positions matching TRBD2. The CDR3 length is 13 residues. Germline CDR1 reads SQVTM; CDR2 reads ANQGSEA. J was trimmed by 0 bases and V by 4 bases; bases with no gene match: 1.

This clonotype was seen a handful of times. The rearrangement links TRBV15 to TRBJ2-1; no definite D call. Trimming took 3 bases from V and 0 from J, leaving 6 bases between them. Per the germline V gene, CDR1 is LNHNV and CDR2 is YYDKDF (reference sequence). This CDR3 has 14 amino acids. This CDR3 reads CATSSTISYNEQFF. CDR3 coding DNA: TGTGCCACCAGCAGCACTATCTCCTACAATGAGCAGTTCTTC. The whole variable domain, filled in from reference TRBV15 and TRBJ2-1, reads DAMVIQNPRYQVTQFGKPVTLSCSQTLNHNVMYWYQQKSSQAPKLLFHYYDKDFNNEADTPDNFQSRRPNTSFCFLDIRSPGLGDTAMYLCATSSTISYNEQFFGPGTRLTVL.

J is TRBJ1-3 and V is TRBV11-2, with a weak D call TRBD1 (6 bases). CDR3 length: 18 residues. The germline gives CDR1 SGHAT, CDR2 FQNNGV. V was pared by 2 bases and J by 0 bases, with 17 bases between. This chain's CDR3 is CASSLSERGALSGNTIYF. CDR3 coding DNA: TGTGCCAGCAGCTTATCCGAGCGGGGGGCTCTCTCTGGAAACACCATATATTTT.

This clonotype was recorded a few times. Germline is not matched at one junction end, which may reflect a read error. V gene TRBV6-1 combines with J gene TRBJ1-6; no clear D gene. CDR3 length: 16 residues. Germline CDR1 MNHNS, CDR2 SASEGT. This CDR3 is CASRGYPGVDNSPLRF. The CDR3 DNA is TGTGCCAGCAGAGGGTATCCGGGTGTAGATAATTCACCCCTCCGCTTT.

As regards this clonotype: This likely comes from a read error, as the CDR3 has no conserved phenylalanine or tryptophan at its end. The DNA is left out, because the CDR3 cannot be placed on it with certainty; the CDR3 is given as TCRdb lists it. The V call is TRBV7-2, the J call TRBJ1-2; TRBD1, the D gene given by the table, was not confirmed from the DNA. Germline loops: CDR1 SGHTA, CDR2 FQGNSA. The CDR3 numbers 13 amino acids, ends counted. The CDR3 reads CATSLGQDNGHTS.

The chain joins TRBV20-1 to TRBJ2-7, with a possible D match to TRBD2 (6 bases). In germline, CDR1 is DFQATT, CDR2 SNEGSKA (reference sequence). The length of the CDR3 is 15 residues. V was clipped by 4 bases and J by 3 bases, with 19 bases between them. CDR3 DNA sequence: TGCAGTGCTACAGATGAAGGGACTGGGGGCTACGAGCAGTACTTC. This sequence encodes CSATDEGTGGYEQYF.

This clonotype was detected only once. The chain combines TRBV7-3 with TRBJ2-1; 9 nucleotides agree with TRBD2. This CDR3 region has 16 residues. Germline V gene data show CDR1 as SGHTA and CDR2 as FQGTGA. Losses at the gene ends were 7 bases for V and 11 bases for J; bases not matched to a gene: 18. The CDR3 coding sequence is TGTGCCAGCACCCAAGTAGCGGGGGTTGCCCCAAATAAGCAGTTCTTC. Protein sequence: CASTQVAGVAPNKQFF.

This chain connects TRBV5-6 to TRBJ1-5; no reliable D call. The CDR3 consists of 15 residues. Germline V gene data show CDR1 as SGHDT and CDR2 as YYEEEE. Trimming shortened V by 4 bases and J by 7 bases, and 18 bases separated the two germline ends. The DNA for the CDR3 is TGTGCCAGCAGCATCCCGGGCGGCCCTGGCCAGCCCCAGCATTTT. Protein sequence: CASSIPGGPGQPQHF. The full variable domain, with the rest looked up from reference TRBV5-6 and TRBJ1-5, is DAGVTQSPTHLIKTRGQQVTLRCSPKSGHDTVSWYQQALGQGPQFIFQYYEEEERQRGNFPDRFSGHQFPNYSSELNVNALLLGDSALYLCASSIPGGPGQPQHFGDGTRLSIL.

There are a few counts of this clonotype. The chain links TRBV25-1 to TRBJ1-3; maybe TRBD1 (6 bases). Germline CDR1 MGHDK, CDR2 SYGVNS. The CDR3 contains 15 residues. The ends were cut back, 2 bases at V and 4 bases at J, with 12 bases in the middle. CDR3 nucleotide sequence: TGTGCCAGCAGTGAAAACAGGGTGGGAGGAAACACCATATATTTT. Amino acid sequence: CASSENRVGGNTIYF.

This clonotype has only a few counts. This chain connects TRBV2 to TRBJ2-3; possible D gene TRBD1, 5 bases. Trimming took 6 bases from V and 4 from J, leaving 11 bases between them. Looked up from germline, CDR1 is SNHLY and CDR2 is FYNNEI. The CDR3 contains 13 residues. The CDR3 DNA reads TGTGCCAGCAGGAAGGGGTATTCAGATACGCAGTATTTT. Protein product: CASRKGYSDTQYF.

This clonotype was found a few times. This chain links TRBV25-1 with TRBJ1-6; no clear D. The CDR3 is 15 amino acids. Germline CDR1 and CDR2: MGHDK and SYGVNS. V lost 8 bases, J lost 6 bases, and 17 bases lay in between. The chain's CDR3 is CASGISLNGNSPLHF. CDR3 bases: TGTGCCAGCGGGATTAGCCTTAATGGTAATTCACCCCTCCACTTT.

This chain uses TRBV11-3 with TRBJ2-7; unclear D gene. Trimming removed 4 bases from V and 4 bases from J, with 11 bases in between. Per the germline V gene, CDR1 is SGHNT and CDR2 is YENEEA. CDR3 size: 13 residues. Here the CDR3 DNA reads TGTGCCAGCAGCTACGTAGACTCATACGAGCAGTACTTC. Protein sequence: CASSYVDSYEQYF. Filled out from reference TRBV11-3 and TRBJ2-7, the complete variable domain reads EAGVVQSPRYKIIEKKQPVAFWCNPISGHNTLYWYLQNLGQGPELLIRYENEEAVDDSQLPKDRFSAERLKGVDSTLKIQPAELGDSAVYLCASSYVDSYEQYFGPGTRLTVT.

CDR3 amino acids: CASSLGWGGELFF. CDR3 nucleotide sequence: TGTGCCAGCAGCTTAGGGTGGGGCGGGGAGCTGTTTTTT. The chain carries TRBV7-2 and TRBJ2-2; D remains unclear. From germline, CDR1 is SGHTA and CDR2 FQGNSA. V was shortened by 1 base and J by 7 bases, with 7 bases between the two germline ends. The CDR3 has 13 residues.